Below, 5 T cell receptor beta chains from the same sample are listed, as sequenced in a study of blood T cell repertoires in COVID-19. Assay used: immunoSEQ multiplex PCR; TCRdb lists only in-frame clones, some missing. In the table there are tens of thousands of clones, 89% of which are singletons. Sequencing was performed on peripheral blood. These receptors were collected from a man aged 60-69 years with acute or convalescent COVID-19.

This clone is termed medium-sized. The chain couples TRBV7-6 to TRBJ2-2; the D is unclear. Trimming took 1 base from V and 5 from J, leaving 5 bases between them. The CDR3 has 13 residues. Germline CDR1 reads SGHVS; CDR2 reads FNYEAQ. The CDR3 sequence is CASSLDRTGELFF. The CDR3 DNA is TGTGCCAGCAGCTTAGATCGGACCGGGGAGCTGTTTTTT.

The CDR3 nucleotides are TGTGCCAGCTCCAGTTTAGAGAACTCCTACGAGCAGTACTTC. It codes for CASSSLENSYEQYF. V is TRBV7-9 and J is TRBJ2-7, with D uncertain. The CDR3 is 14 residues long. The V gene's germline CDR1 is SEHNR and CDR2 FQNEAQ (reference sequence). V was pared by 8 bases and J by 0 bases, with 14 bases between.

This chain connects TRBV19 to TRBJ1-1; D perhaps matches TRBD1 (6 bases). Trimming removed 6 bases from V and 3 bases from J, with 20 bases in between. Germline V lookup: CDR1 LNHDA, CDR2 SQIVND (reference sequence). The CDR3 sequence is 16 residues long. DNA for the CDR3: TGTGCCAGTAGCCCACGAACCGGGACATTCCACACTGAAGCTTTCTTT. It yields the protein CASSPRTGTFHTEAFF.

The table lists this clone with a count of one. The chain links TRBV2 to TRBJ1-4; D is unresolved. V dropped 6 bases and J dropped 8 bases, with 13 bases sitting between them. Germline V gene sequence: CDR1 SNHLY, CDR2 FYNNEI. This CDR3 has 13 amino acids. Here the CDR3 reads CASRSEVGEKLFF. CDR3 coding DNA: TGTGCCAGCAGGTCCGAGGTCGGCGAAAAACTGTTTTTT.

This chain joins TRBV7-2 and TRBJ1-1; no clear D gene. This CDR3 region has 15 residues. CDR1 is SGHTA, CDR2 FQGNSA, per germline. V lost 2 bases and J 5 bases, leaving 15 bases between the germline ends. As DNA, the CDR3 is TGTGCCAGCAGCTTACCGTTTTCCGCGGTGACTGAAGCTTTCTTT. Translated: CASSLPFSAVTEAFF.